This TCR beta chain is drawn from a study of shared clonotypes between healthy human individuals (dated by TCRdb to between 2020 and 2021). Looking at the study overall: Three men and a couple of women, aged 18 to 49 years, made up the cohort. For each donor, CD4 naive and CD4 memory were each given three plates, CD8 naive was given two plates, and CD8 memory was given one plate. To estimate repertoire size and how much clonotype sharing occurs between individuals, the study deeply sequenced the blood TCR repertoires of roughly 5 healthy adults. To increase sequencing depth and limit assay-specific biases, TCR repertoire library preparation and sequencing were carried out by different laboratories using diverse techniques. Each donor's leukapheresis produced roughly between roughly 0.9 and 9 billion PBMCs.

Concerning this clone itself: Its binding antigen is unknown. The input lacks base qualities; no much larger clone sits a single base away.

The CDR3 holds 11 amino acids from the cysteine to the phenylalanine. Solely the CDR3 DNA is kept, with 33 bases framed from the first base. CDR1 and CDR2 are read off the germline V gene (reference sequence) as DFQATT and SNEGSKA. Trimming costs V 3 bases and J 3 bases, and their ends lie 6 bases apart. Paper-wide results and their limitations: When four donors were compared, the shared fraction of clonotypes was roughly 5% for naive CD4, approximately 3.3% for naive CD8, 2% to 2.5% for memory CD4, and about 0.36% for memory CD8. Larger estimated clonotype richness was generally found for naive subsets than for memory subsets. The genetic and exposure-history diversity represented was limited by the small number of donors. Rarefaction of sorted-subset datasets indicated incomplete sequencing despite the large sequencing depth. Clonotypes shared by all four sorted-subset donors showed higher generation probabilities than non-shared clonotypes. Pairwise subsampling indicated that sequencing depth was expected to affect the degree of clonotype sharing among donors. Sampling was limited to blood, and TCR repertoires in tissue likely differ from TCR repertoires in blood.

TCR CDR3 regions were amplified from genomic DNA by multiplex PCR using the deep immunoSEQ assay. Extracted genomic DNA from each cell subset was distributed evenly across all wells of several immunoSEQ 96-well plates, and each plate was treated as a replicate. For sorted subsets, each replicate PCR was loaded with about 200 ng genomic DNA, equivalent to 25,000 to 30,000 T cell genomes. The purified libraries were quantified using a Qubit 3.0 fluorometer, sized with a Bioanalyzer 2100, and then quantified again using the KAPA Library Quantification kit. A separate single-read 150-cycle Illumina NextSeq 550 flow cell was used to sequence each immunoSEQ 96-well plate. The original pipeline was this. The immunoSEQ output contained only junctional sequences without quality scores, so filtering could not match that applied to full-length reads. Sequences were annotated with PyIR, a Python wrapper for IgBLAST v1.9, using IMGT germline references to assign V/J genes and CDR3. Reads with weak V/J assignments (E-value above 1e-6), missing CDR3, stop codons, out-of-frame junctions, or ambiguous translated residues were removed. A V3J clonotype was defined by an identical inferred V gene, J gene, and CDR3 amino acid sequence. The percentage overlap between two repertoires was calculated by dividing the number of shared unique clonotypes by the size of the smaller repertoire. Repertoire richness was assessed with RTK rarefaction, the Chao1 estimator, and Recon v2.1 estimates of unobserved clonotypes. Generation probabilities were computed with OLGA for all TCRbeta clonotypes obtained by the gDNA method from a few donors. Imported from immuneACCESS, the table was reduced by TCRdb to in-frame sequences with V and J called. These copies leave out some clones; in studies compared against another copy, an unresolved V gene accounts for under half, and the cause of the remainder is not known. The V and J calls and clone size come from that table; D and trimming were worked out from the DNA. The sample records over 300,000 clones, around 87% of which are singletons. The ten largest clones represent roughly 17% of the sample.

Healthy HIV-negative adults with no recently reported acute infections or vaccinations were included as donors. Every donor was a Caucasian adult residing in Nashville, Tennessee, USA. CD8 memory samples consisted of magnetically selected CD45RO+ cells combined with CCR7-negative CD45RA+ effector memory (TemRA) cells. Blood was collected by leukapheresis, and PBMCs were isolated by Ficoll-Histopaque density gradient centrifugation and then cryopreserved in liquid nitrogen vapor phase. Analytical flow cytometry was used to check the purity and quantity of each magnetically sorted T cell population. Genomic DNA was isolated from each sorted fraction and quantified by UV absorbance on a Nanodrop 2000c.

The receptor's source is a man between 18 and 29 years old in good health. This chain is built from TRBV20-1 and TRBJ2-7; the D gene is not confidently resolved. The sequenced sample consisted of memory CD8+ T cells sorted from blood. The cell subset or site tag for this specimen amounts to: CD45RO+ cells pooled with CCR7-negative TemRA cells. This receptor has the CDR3 CSARLGYEQYF. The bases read TGCAGTGCTAGGCTCGGCTACGAGCAGTACTTC.